The entry that follows covers one T cell receptor beta chain sequence. CDR1 is MGHRA and CDR2 is YSYEKL in the germline V gene. The CDR3 loop spans 17 amino acids. Trimming at V came to 0 bases and at J to 0 bases, leaving 4 bases not matched to a gene. The method was immunoSEQ multiplex PCR; TCRdb's version includes in-frame clones alone and lacks a portion of them. The table lists fewer than 250,000 clones, 65% to 85% of them singletons. This record comes from a study of blood T cell repertoires in COVID-19. The receptor was derived from a woman in her twenties or thirties who had been exposed to COVID-19. The rearrangement joins TRBV4-1 to TRBJ2-3; 9 nucleotides align to TRBD2. The specimen was PBMCs or T cells enriched from blood (not recorded which). DNA for the CDR3: TGCGCCAGCAGCCAAGAGACTAGCGGATCTAGCACAGATACGCAGTATTTT. Translation: CASSQETSGSSTDTQYF.